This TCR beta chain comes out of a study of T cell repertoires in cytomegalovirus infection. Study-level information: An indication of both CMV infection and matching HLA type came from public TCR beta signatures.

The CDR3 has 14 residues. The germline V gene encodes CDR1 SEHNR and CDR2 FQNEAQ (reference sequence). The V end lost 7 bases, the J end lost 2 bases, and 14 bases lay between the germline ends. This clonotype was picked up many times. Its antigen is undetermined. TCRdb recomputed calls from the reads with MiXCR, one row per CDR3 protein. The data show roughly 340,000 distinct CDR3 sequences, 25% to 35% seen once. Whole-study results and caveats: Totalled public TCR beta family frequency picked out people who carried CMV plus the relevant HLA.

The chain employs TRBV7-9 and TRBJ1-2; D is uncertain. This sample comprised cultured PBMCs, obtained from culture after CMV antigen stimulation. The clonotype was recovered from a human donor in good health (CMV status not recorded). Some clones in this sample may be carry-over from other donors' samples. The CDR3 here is CASTVADGNYGYTF. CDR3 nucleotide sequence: TGTGCCAGCACCGTCGCGGACGGAAACTATGGCTACACCTTC.